The entry below gives a single TCR beta chain sequence along with its context. The primer mix had 60 Vbeta and 13 Jbeta primers. Profiled with immunoSEQ multiplex PCR; TCRdb holds only in-frame clones, not every one. Of 95,000 to 120,000 clones listed, about 64% were seen once; the top ten hold about 8.6%. The V gene's germline CDR1 is MGHRA and CDR2 YSYEKL. This CDR3 has 15 amino acids. V trimming: 6 bases; J trimming: 13 bases; junction bases outside the gene matches: 16. This entry comes from a study of cytomegalovirus exposure and HLA in healthy donors. The sequence was collected from a man aged 18 to 30 in good health and CMV-seropositive. The specimen was PBMCs. This chain joins TRBV4-1 and TRBJ2-2, with 8 bases matching TRBD1. The CDR3 DNA reads as TGCGCCAGCAGGGCCTTAGGGACAGGTCAAAGGGTGCTGTTTTTT. It translates to CASRALGTGQRVLFF.